The next 14 T cell receptor beta chains were all read from a single sample in a study of shared clonotypes between healthy human individuals. Sequencing was performed with immunoSEQ multiplex PCR; in TCRdb, only in-frame clones are kept and a portion is missing. This sample has about 2.3 million clones, with just over 90% found just once. Sequencing was done on a sample of naive CD4+ T cells from PBMCs. Subset specified: CD45RA+ positively selected. These receptors were taken from a man aged 18 to 35 in good health. Some clones in this sample may be carry-over from other donors' samples.

This chain joins TRBV7-2 and TRBJ2-7; 9 bases align to TRBD1. CDR1 is SGHTA and CDR2 is FQGNSA in the germline V gene. V lost 4 bases and J lost 2; bases outside the gene matches: 12. This CDR3 contains 17 residues. The chain's CDR3 is CASSYSAAGTGPYEQYF. The CDR3, as DNA: TGTGCCAGCAGCTACTCGGCCGCCGGGACAGGGCCCTACGAGCAGTACTTC.

The genes are TRBV7-3 and TRBJ2-3; 10 nucleotides match TRBD1. The CDR3 spans 15 residues. J was trimmed by 6 bases and V by 6 bases; bases with no gene match: 9. Germline assignment: CDR1 SGHTA and CDR2 FQGTGA. CDR3 sequence (DNA): TGTGCCAGCAGTTGGGGGACAGGGGCCATGGATACGCAGTATTTT. Its translation: CASSWGTGAMDTQYF.

This chain joins TRBV28 and TRBJ1-5, with D perhaps matching TRBD1 (5 bases). Germline CDR1 MDHEN, CDR2 SYDVKM. Between the trimmed V and J ends, which lost 5 bases and 9 bases, there was a span of 11 bases. The CDR3 spans 12 residues. This chain's CDR3 is CASSPAGGPQHF. The CDR3 DNA is TGTGCCAGCAGTCCCGCGGGGGGGCCCCAGCATTTT.

This chain uses TRBV6-5 with TRBJ2-6; tentatively, D is TRBD2 (5 bases). The germline V gene encodes CDR1 MNHEY and CDR2 SVGAGI. The CDR3 sequence is 16 residues long. Deletions cut 0 bases from V and 4 bases from J, with 10 bases between. The CDR3 nucleotides are TGTGCCAGCAGTTACTCGAAATCGGGGGGGGCCAACGTCCTGACTTTC. As protein: CASSYSKSGGANVLTF.

This chain links TRBV5-1 with TRBJ2-5, with 7 bases identical to TRBD2. The CDR3 is 16 amino acids. V lost 2 bases, J lost 4 bases, and 11 bases stayed unmatched. Germline V gene data show CDR1 as SGHRS and CDR2 as YFSETQ. In DNA form, the CDR3 reads TGCGCCAGCAGCTTCGGGGACTCCAGGGAGGGAGAGACCCAGTACTTC. This sequence encodes CASSFGDSREGETQYF.

The genes are TRBV5-6 and TRBJ1-2; D is unresolved. Trimming took 2 bases from V and 4 from J, leaving 12 bases between them. Germline V gene data show CDR1 as SGHDT and CDR2 as YYEEEE. The CDR3 loop spans 14 amino acids. CDR3 sequence (DNA): TGTGCCAGCAGCTTTCGTCGGAGCGTCTATGGCTACACCTTC. Its protein product is CASSFRRSVYGYTF.

This sequence joins TRBV18 and TRBJ2-7, with TRBD2 as a possible D gene (6 bases). The ends were cut back, 2 bases at V and 2 bases at J, with 13 bases in the middle. The length of the CDR3 is 15 residues. CDR1 and CDR2 from the germline V gene are KGHSH and LQKENI. In nucleotides, the CDR3 is TGTGCCAGCTCACCAAACACGGGAGCGACCTACGAGCAGTACTTC. Encoded protein: CASSPNTGATYEQYF. The entire variable domain, with the rest obtained from reference TRBV18 and TRBJ2-7, is as follows: NAGVMQNPRHLVRRRGQEARLRCSPMKGHSHVYWYRQLPEEGLKFMVYLQKENIIDESGMPKERFSAEFPKEGPSILRIQQVVRGDSAAYFCASSPNTGATYEQYFGPGTRLTVT.

The chain couples TRBV29-1 to TRBJ2-7; 13 positions match TRBD2. This CDR3 is built from 13 residues. CDR1 and CDR2 (germline): SQVTM, ANQGSEA. The ends lost 6 bases at V and 4 bases at J; junction bases unmatched: 3. The CDR3 nucleotides are TGCAGCGTCCAACTAGCGGGAGGGTACGAGCAGTACTTC. This codes for CSVQLAGGYEQYF.

To note about this clone: The same CDR3 also results from other DNA sequences found in this sample. The chain couples TRBV5-1 to TRBJ2-5; 7 bases align to TRBD2. The germline gives CDR1 SGHRS, CDR2 YFSETQ. This CDR3 is built from 14 residues. The V segment lost 2 bases and the J segment 5 bases; nucleotides outside the gene matches: 6. This CDR3 is CASSLGRGEETQYF. Here the CDR3 DNA reads TGCGCCAGCAGCTTAGGTCGGGGGGAGGAGACCCAGTACTTC.

V usage is TRBV4-3 and J usage is TRBJ1-4; tentatively, D is TRBD1 (5 bases). The CDR3 is 18 residues long. CDR1 is LGHNA and CDR2 is YSLEER in the germline V gene. Trimming cost V 0 bases and J 3 bases, with 17 bases left between them. The CDR3 DNA reads TGCGCCAGCAGCCAAGATCGACAGAAGGTTCTCCCTAATGAAAAACTGTTTTTT. Residues: CASSQDRQKVLPNEKLFF.

The rearrangement uses TRBV7-2 and TRBJ2-7; 12 bases map to TRBD2. The CDR3 has 16 amino acids. Germline CDR1 is SGHTA and CDR2 is FQGNSA. J was trimmed by 2 bases and V by 2 bases; bases with no gene match: 4. The CDR3 region is CASSLSSGRAAYEQYF. The CDR3 DNA reads as TGTGCCAGCAGCTTATCTAGCGGGAGGGCCGCCTACGAGCAGTACTTC.

The chain carries TRBV12-1 and TRBJ2-5; the listed D gene, TRBD2, was not tested against the DNA. TRBV12-1 is a known pseudogene. The CDR3 spans 17 residues. CDR3 in amino acids: CASSPGLAGGRGETQYF. The CDR3 DNA reads TGTGCCAGCAGCCCAGGACTAGCGGGAGGCCGGGGAGAGACCCAGTACTTC.

The chain recombines TRBV7-8 with TRBJ2-5; D could derive from TRBD1 or TRBD2 (5 bases each). The CDR3 spans 15 residues. V was cut by 1 base and J by 2 bases, with 11 bases left in between. Germline assignment: CDR1 SGHVS and CDR2 FQNEAQ. CDR3 protein: CASSLGGIDQETQYF. The CDR3 DNA sequence: TGTGCCAGCAGCTTAGGGGGGATTGATCAAGAGACCCAGTACTTC.

The chain couples TRBV28 to TRBJ2-1; 8 nucleotides agree with TRBD2. The CDR3 contains 14 residues. Per the germline V gene, CDR1 is MDHEN and CDR2 is SYDVKM. The V gene end was trimmed by 7 bases and the J gene end by 3 bases; junction bases not matched to a gene: 5. This CDR3 reads CASTLAGYYNEQFF. Written as DNA, the CDR3 is TGTGCCAGCACCCTAGCGGGTTACTACAATGAGCAGTTCTTC.